This TCR beta chain was identified during a study of cytomegalovirus exposure and HLA in healthy donors. Overall study context: Most genotyped donors, around 78% of about 400, had Caucasian-associated genetic ancestry. Study observations and caveats: Later genetic work tied a missense DCLRE1C variant to beta-chain V and J trimming. Rarity marked most TCR sequences, yet some public TCRs occurred in many donors.

Comments on this clone: Its specificity is unknown.

A multiplex PCR was run with 60 Vbeta primers and 13 Jbeta primers. Using immunoSEQ multiplex PCR, the repertoire was profiled, and TCRdb retains in-frame clones only, with some absent. The sample consists of 76,000 or so clones, roughly 73% of them appearing once. Those who donated were healthy bone marrow donors. This CDR3 is 13 amino acids long. The germline gives CDR1 ENHRY, CDR2 SYGVKD. Sample: PBMCs. The chain couples TRBV10-3 to TRBJ1-1, with a possible D match to TRBD1 (5 bases). This sequence originates from a woman in her thirties or forties in good health and CMV-seropositive. The CDR3, as DNA: TGTGACACTAACCGGGGGGTAAACACTGAAGCTTTCTTT. It is translated as CDTNRGVNTEAFF.